This is a list of T cell receptor beta chains from one sample in a study of shared clonotypes between healthy human individuals. Repertoires were generated with immunoSEQ multiplex PCR, while TCRdb's copy carries only in-frame clones and drops some. The data hold some 1.4 million clones, with roughly 96% observed a single time. The material sequenced was naive CD4+ T cells sorted from blood. The receptors originated from a man aged 25 to 40 in good health. Each CDR3 is given without its conserved first and last residue. Some rows mark clone size as missing; the rest say once, few, many or name a class of expanded clone.

clone_size j_call v_call cdr3_aa
NA TRBJ2-5 TRBV5-1 ASSLMEGGEETQY
NA TRBJ2-1 TRBV10-3 AISKLGTSLGEQF
NA TRBJ1-3 TRBV28 ASSLRAPRNTIY
NA TRBJ2-1 TRBV7-2 ASSLAWTFNEQF
NA TRBJ1-4 TRBV6-5 ASRQGSKTNEKLF
NA TRBJ1-5 TRBV9 ASSVAPNQPQH
NA TRBJ2-7 TRBV5-1 ASSQGRREHEQY
NA TRBJ2-3 TRBV5-1 ASSLGLAADTQY
NA TRBJ2-5 TRBV11-3 ASSTQFTGQETQY
NA TRBJ1-2 TRBV5-6 ASSLWGPDGYT
NA TRBJ1-5 TRBV2 ASSEAGLPNQPQH
NA TRBJ2-7 TRBV10-2 ASRTTGPIGSYEQY
NA TRBJ1-2 TRBV5-6 ASSLGELLYGYT
NA TRBJ2-7 TRBV9 ASSAGPSSYEQY
NA TRBJ1-5 TRBV28 ASSLLHGAENQPQH
NA TRBJ2-7 TRBV7-3 ASSTKGAYEQY
NA TRBJ2-1 TRBV5-1 ASSLLGESYNEQF
NA TRBJ2-5 TRBV27 ASTPRRLAGAIETQY
NA TRBJ2-5 TRBV5-8 ASSRSTPGVQETQY
NA TRBJ2-3 TRBV6-5 ASSGKGRDTQY
NA TRBJ2-1 TRBV5-1 ASSLAVAGSSYNEQF
NA TRBJ2-5 TRBV5-6 ASSLVPGGETQY
NA TRBJ2-1 TRBV28 ASSFPGTYNEQF
NA TRBJ1-2 TRBV7-2 ASSQRQGRGYT
NA TRBJ1-1 TRBV19 ASKSPERNTEAF
NA TRBJ2-3 TRBV7-2 ASSLRPWPTDTQY
NA TRBJ1-1 TRBV10-3 ATSDRATEAF
once TRBJ2-2 TRBV30 AWSVTFRNTGELF
NA TRBJ2-1 TRBV11-2 ASSPYGTSGPYNEQF
NA TRBJ2-7 TRBV19 ASSQVYSSYEQY
NA TRBJ2-1 TRBV5-4 ASSLTSGSSNEQF
NA TRBJ1-5 TRBV27 ASRAQGDYQPQH
NA TRBJ1-2 TRBV7-8 ASTPSPPGTNYGYT
NA TRBJ1-5 TRBV27 ASSGGRWQPQH
NA TRBJ2-2 TRBV15 ATSKWQGTNTGELF
NA TRBJ2-1 TRBV10-1 ASSGNRNEQF
NA TRBJ1-1 TRBV6-1 ASLPFSMNTEAF
NA TRBJ2-7 TRBV28 ASSYGSYEQY
NA TRBJ2-4 TRBV2 ASSLTAKNIQY
NA TRBJ2-2 TRBV7-9 ASSFYSSGELF
NA TRBJ2-7 TRBV5-5 ASSFSVTYEQY
NA TRBJ2-3 TRBV28 ASSPHVQRGTDTQY